This entry describes one TCR beta chain. Per the original methods: Estimation of nucleated cell counts relied on the amplification of reference gene primers. Clones were read by immunoSEQ multiplex PCR, and TCRdb kept only the in-frame ones, dropping some. V and J calls plus clone size are reproduced from that table; the DNA served to infer D and trimming. This table holds 45,000 to 65,000 clones, 83% found once. This specimen comes from a study of blood T cell repertoires in COVID-19. The germline CDR1 and CDR2 sequences are SGHRS and YFSETQ. The CDR3 sequence is 13 residues long. Trimming shortened V by 4 bases and J by 3 bases, and 10 bases separated the two germline ends.

The TCR was taken from a man aged 35 to 55 with acute or convalescent COVID-19. The material sequenced was peripheral blood. The V gene is TRBV5-1, the J gene TRBJ1-1; D is ambiguous. For the CDR3, the DNA is TGCGCCAGCAGCCCAGAGGGATACACTGAAGCTTTCTTT. Its protein product is CASSPEGYTEAFF.